This is a list of T cell receptor beta chains from one sample in a study of T cell responses to AZD1222 COVID-19 vaccine. The method was immunoSEQ multiplex PCR; TCRdb's version includes in-frame clones alone and lacks a portion of them. The sample consists of roughly 120,000 clones, 85% to 90% of them appearing once. This specimen consisted of peripheral blood, obtained 28 days after the second AZD1222 dose. These receptors all come from an adult who received the AZD1222 COVID-19 vaccine. Both conserved end residues are part of each CDR3. The order of the fields is J gene, V gene, D gene, clone size, CDR3 DNA, CDR3 protein. A D gene is named only where the DNA matches it firmly. Part of the rows lack a size; the others show once, few, many or a class for expanded clones.

>TRBJ1-6|TRBV12-3/TRBV12-4|.|.
TGTGCCAGCAGCCCCACAGCGGATTCACCCCTCCACTTT
CASSPTADSPLHF
>TRBJ1-5|TRBV6-4|TRBD1|.
TGTGCCAGCAGTGGAGACAGGGGTGGCAATCAGCCCCAGCATTTT
CASSGDRGGNQPQHF
>TRBJ1-1|TRBV7-2|TRBD1|.
TGTGCCAGCAGCTTAGGGACAGGGCCTCGTTTCTTT
CASSLGTGPRFF
>TRBJ1-2|TRBV7-9|TRBD1|.
TGTGCCAGCAGCCCTTGGGACAGGGGGCTTGATGGCTACACCTTC
CASSPWDRGLDGYTF
>TRBJ1-5|TRBV6-5|.|once
TGTGCCAGCAGTTACTCTAGGGATCAGCCCCAGCATTTT
CASSYSRDQPQHF
>TRBJ1-1|TRBV5-8|.|.
TGTGCCAGCAGCTTGGCCCGGGGGGTTTACACTGAAGCTTTCTTT
CASSLARGVYTEAFF
>TRBJ2-7|TRBV6-5|TRBD2|.
TGTGCCAGCAGTAATCCAGCGGGACGTCGGCGTGAGCAGTACTTC
CASSNPAGRRREQYF
>TRBJ2-7|TRBV6-1|.|.
TGTGCCAGCAGTTCTTCCAGGGGAACTTACGAGCAGTACTTC
CASSSSRGTYEQYF
>TRBJ1-6|TRBV10-3|TRBD1|.
TGTGCCATCACCGAGAGGGCAGGGGGGACGGGTCATTCACCCCTCCACTTT
CAITERAGGTGHSPLHF
>TRBJ1-1|TRBV30|.|.
TGTGCCTGGAGACCAGGGGTACACACTGAAGCTTTCTTT
CAWRPGVHTEAFF
>TRBJ2-4|TRBV5-4|.|.
TGTGCCAGCAGCTTGGACCCTACAACCGGGACAGCCAAAAACATTCAGTACTTC
CASSLDPTTGTAKNIQYF
>TRBJ1-2|TRBV9|.|.
TGTGCCAGCAGCGTAGCAGGGGCTGGCTATGGCTACACCTTC
CASSVAGAGYGYTF
>TRBJ1-4|TRBV9|TRBD1|.
TGTGCCAGCAGCGTAGGGACAGGGAAAGAAAAACTGTTTTTT
CASSVGTGKEKLFF
>TRBJ1-1|TRBV5-6|.|few
TGTGCCAGCAGCTTGGTCGTCTCGGCCTTGAACACTGAAGCTTTCTTT
CASSLVVSALNTEAFF
>TRBJ2-3|TRBV7-9|TRBD1|.
TGTGCCAGCATGGGACAGGGGATTAGCACAGATACGCAGTATTTT
CASMGQGISTDTQYF
>TRBJ2-7|TRBV18|TRBD2|.
TGTGCCAGCTCCGTCGGGGGGGGAACCTACGAGCAGTACTTC
CASSVGGGTYEQYF
>TRBJ2-5|TRBV19|.|.
TGTGCCAGTAGTATCCGGGTTCTAGAGACCCAGTACTTC
CASSIRVLETQYF
>TRBJ1-1|TRBV11-2|TRBD1|.
TGTGCCAGCAGGGGGACAGGGGGCGCTTGGAACACTGAAGCTTTCTTT
CASRGTGGAWNTEAFF
>TRBJ1-1|TRBV4-2|.|.
TGTGCCAGCAGCCAAGATCTCGGAGGGGGATGGACTGAAGCTTTCTTT
CASSQDLGGGWTEAFF
>TRBJ1-2|TRBV27|.|.
TGTGCCAGCAGTCCCCTCACCCAAGAAGGGGGCTACACCTTC
CASSPLTQEGGYTF
>TRBJ1-5|TRBV13|.|.
TGTGCCAGCAGCGACGGGCCTAGAAGTCAGCCCCAGCATTTT
CASSDGPRSQPQHF
>TRBJ2-2|TRBV7-2|TRBD1|.
TGTGCCAGCAGCTCCGGGACAGGGGGATCCGGGGAGCTGTTTTTT
CASSSGTGGSGELFF